A single sample gave rise to the 13 T cell receptor beta chains below, sequenced in a study of cytomegalovirus exposure and HLA in healthy donors. A multiplex PCR was run with 60 Vbeta primers and 13 Jbeta primers. Produced via immunoSEQ multiplex PCR; TCRdb's table is partial and in-frame only. The data show around 200,000 clones, 82% seen once. The sample was PBMCs. The receptors stem from a woman aged 40 to 49 in good health and CMV-seronegative.

The V call is TRBV30, the J call TRBJ2-6; TRBD1 matches 9 bases. Germline trimming cut 4 bases from V and 2 bases from J; bases unmatched to any gene: 9. In germline, CDR1 is GTSNPN, CDR2 SVGIG (reference sequence). The CDR3 spans 17 residues. The CDR3 nucleotides are TGTGCCTGGAATGGGGACAGGGTTGAGGCTGGGGCCAACGTCCTGACTTTC. Its translation is CAWNGDRVEAGANVLTF.

The rearrangement joins TRBV7-9 to TRBJ2-2; D might be TRBD1 (6 bases). With 7 bases removed from V and 4 bases from J, the gap between germline ends came to 25 bases. The CDR3 totals 18 residues. Germline V gene data show CDR1 as SEHNR and CDR2 as FQNEAQ (reference sequence). Written as DNA, the CDR3 is TGTGCCAGCACTTTAGGAGGCAGGGGCTATTCCGGCACCGGGGAGCTGTTTTTT. Its translation: CASTLGGRGYSGTGELFF.

This clone was observed once. This rearrangement joins TRBV7-9 to TRBJ2-5, with TRBD2 matching 9 bases. Trimming removed 3 bases from V and 1 base from J; junction bases left unmatched: 0. The CDR3 is made up of 14 amino acids. Germline V lookup: CDR1 SEHNR, CDR2 FQNEAQ (reference sequence). In DNA, the CDR3 is TGTGCCAGCAGCTTGCGGGAGGGCCAAGAGACCCAGTACTTC. This encodes CASSLREGQETQYF.

The chain links TRBV7-2 to TRBJ1-2; weak D call: TRBD1 (5 bases). This CDR3 contains 15 residues. CDR1 and CDR2 from the germline V gene are SGHTA and FQGNSA. Trimming stripped 5 bases from V and 1 base from J, with 14 bases between. CDR3 coding DNA: TGTGCCAGCAGCCACCTCGGGGGGTATAACTATGGCTACACCTTC. Its translation: CASSHLGGYNYGYTF.

The V and J genes are TRBV30 and TRBJ2-1; 8 positions match TRBD2. The CDR3 has 13 residues. Trimming removed 3 bases from V and 7 bases from J; junction bases left unmatched: 5. Germline V gene sequence: CDR1 GTSNPN, CDR2 SVGIG (reference sequence). The CDR3 DNA reads as TGTGCCTGGAGAAAGAGCGGGAGTAATGAGCAGTTCTTC. Its protein product is CAWRKSGSNEQFF.

The rearrangement joins TRBV28 to TRBJ1-1, with D possibly matching TRBD1 (5 bases). V was clipped by 7 bases and J by 3 bases, with 15 bases between them. The CDR3 totals 14 residues. Germline V gene lookup returns CDR1 MDHEN and CDR2 SYDVKM. CDR3 protein: CASNRRGVDTEAFF. The CDR3 nucleotides are TGTGCCAGCAACCGCCGGGGGGTGGACACTGAAGCTTTCTTT. The whole variable domain, filled in from reference TRBV28 and TRBJ1-1, reads DVKVTQSSRYLVKRTGEKVFLECVQDMDHENMFWYRQDPGLGLRLIYFSYDVKMKEKGDIPEGYSVSREKKERFSLILESASTNQTSMYLCASNRRGVDTEAFFGQGTRLTVV.

The genes are TRBV6-5 and TRBJ2-7; 10 bases agree with TRBD2. Trimming at V came to 6 bases and at J to 9 bases, leaving 14 bases not matched to a gene. Germline CDR1 is MNHEY and CDR2 is SVGAGI. This CDR3 comprises 15 residues. CDR3 nucleotides: TGTGCCAGCAGCCGTACCGGGACTAGCGCCGCCGGGCAGTACTTC. This sequence encodes CASSRTGTSAAGQYF.

This chain uses TRBV19 with TRBJ1-2, with D possibly being TRBD1 (6 bases). The V end lost 8 bases, the J end lost 2 bases, and 15 bases lay between the germline ends. CDR3 length equals 14 residues. Per the germline V gene, CDR1 is LNHDA and CDR2 is SQIVND (reference sequence). The CDR3 DNA reads TGTGCCAGTGCCGTAACAGGGAAGAACTATGGCTACACCTTC. Amino acid sequence: CASAVTGKNYGYTF.

This clone was counted a single time. The rearrangement joins TRBV19 to TRBJ1-2; D perhaps matches TRBD1 (5 bases). Germline V gene lookup returns CDR1 LNHDA and CDR2 SQIVND (reference sequence). V was pared by 6 bases and J by 6 bases, with 11 bases between. The CDR3 is made up of 12 amino acids. DNA for the CDR3: TGTGCCAGTAGAATGGACACGCATGGCTACACCTTC. The encoded protein is CASRMDTHGYTF.

The genes are TRBV6-5 and TRBJ1-1; D is possibly TRBD1 (6 bases). This CDR3 is 13 amino acids long. The germline CDR1 and CDR2 sequences are MNHEY and SVGAGI. The germline V and J ends were trimmed by 6 bases and 7 bases, with 15 bases remaining between them. The chain's CDR3 is CASSYRERSEAFF. DNA for the CDR3: TGTGCCAGCAGCTACAGGGAGCGGAGTGAAGCTTTCTTT.

The chain is built from TRBV2 and TRBJ1-5; tentative D call: TRBD1 (6 bases). This CDR3 comprises 16 residues. Trimming left V 7 bases short and J 10 bases short, with 26 bases between. Germline CDR1 is SNHLY and CDR2 is FYNNEI. CDR3 DNA sequence: TGTGCCAGCACATGGGGTTTAGTGGACAGAACTTTACCCCAGCATTTT. Translated, it gives CASTWGLVDRTLPQHF.

The chain employs TRBV12-5 and TRBJ2-2; D ambiguous. The V gene lost 3 bases and the J gene lost 6 bases, with 14 bases spanning the gap. From germline, CDR1 is LGHNT and CDR2 FRNRAP. The CDR3 sequence is 15 residues long. CDR3 sequence reads: CASGFAVSMAGELFF. The CDR3 DNA sequence: TGTGCTAGTGGTTTTGCAGTCTCAATGGCCGGGGAGCTGTTTTTT.

The V and J genes are TRBV15 and TRBJ2-1; D may be TRBD2 (5 bases). CDR3 length equals 14 residues. The germline V gene encodes CDR1 LNHNV and CDR2 YYDKDF (reference sequence). V was cut by 1 base and J by 8 bases, with 12 bases left in between. The DNA of the CDR3 is TGTGCCACCAGCAGAGTGAGGTACGGGGATGAGCAGTTCTTC. It translates to CATSRVRYGDEQFF.